This is a list of T cell receptor beta chains from one sample in a study of T cells in localized non-small cell lung cancer. Profiled with immunoSEQ multiplex PCR; TCRdb holds only in-frame clones, not every one. The sample holds 2,800 or so clones; 28% are singletons and the top ten take around 16%. The material sequenced was lung tumor tissue, taken before any cancer treatment. The receptor source for this set is a female donor over 55 with stage II squamous cell lung carcinoma. Each CDR3 is given with its conserved first and last residue. Each record gives: J gene, D gene, clone size, V gene, CDR3 protein, CDR3 DNA. The D gene is left open where the match is weak. Where a row states a size, it is once, few, many or the class of an expanded clone; other rows omit it.

>TRBJ2-1|NA|NA|TRBV19
CASSGNREGSYNEQFF
TGTGCCAGTAGCGGAAACAGGGAGGGCTCCTACAATGAGCAGTTCTTC
>TRBJ1-2|NA|few|TRBV19
CASSVMGGYGYTF
TGTGCCAGTAGTGTCATGGGGGGCTATGGCTACACCTTC
>TRBJ2-5|NA|NA|TRBV28
CASRRLVETQYF
TGTGCCAGCAGGCGACTAGTGGAGACCCAGTACTTC
>TRBJ2-1|TRBD2|medium-sized|TRBV11-3
CASSLGSGVWNEQFF
TGTGCCAGCAGCTTGGGTAGCGGGGTATGGAATGAGCAGTTCTTC
>TRBJ1-2|NA|NA|TRBV9
CASSASNYGYTF
TGTGCCAGCAGTGCCTCTAACTATGGCTACACCTTC
>TRBJ2-6|TRBD2|NA|TRBV19
CASSMIGGSGANVLTF
TGTGCCAGTAGTATGATCGGGGGGTCTGGGGCCAACGTCCTGACTTTC
>TRBJ2-5|NA|NA|TRBV28
CASSLGQGQETQYF
TGTGCCAGCAGTTTGGGTCAGGGTCAGGAGACCCAGTACTTC
>TRBJ2-5|TRBD1|medium-sized|TRBV10-3
CAISEGQGRPQYF
TGTGCCATCAGTGAGGGACAGGGAAGGCCCCAGTACTTC
>TRBJ2-3|TRBD1|NA|TRBV28
CASSPTGQGTDTQYF
TGTGCCAGCAGCCCCACGGGACAGGGCACAGATACGCAGTATTTT
>TRBJ2-7|TRBD1|medium-sized|TRBV11-3
CASSPTGTGSHEQYF
TGTGCCAGCAGCCCGACCGGGACAGGGTCCCACGAGCAGTACTTC
>TRBJ1-2|NA|few|TRBV10-2
CASSSGAQLYGYTF
TGCGCCAGCTCGTCGGGGGCGCAGCTCTATGGCTACACCTTC
>TRBJ2-1|NA|few|TRBV19
CASSGANSYNEQFF
TGTGCCAGTAGCGGGGCGAACTCCTACAATGAGCAGTTCTTC
>TRBJ2-1|NA|few|TRBV9
CAGARIVGGEQFF
TGTGCCGGAGCCCGGATAGTTGGGGGTGAGCAGTTCTTC
>TRBJ1-1|NA|medium-sized|TRBV19
CASILLRGGTEAFF
TGTGCCAGTATCCTTCTCCGGGGGGGCACTGAAGCTTTCTTT